These 16 T cell receptor beta chains originate from one sample sequenced in a study of OX40 agonist ivuxolimab in advanced cancers. The protocol was immunoSEQ multiplex PCR, while the TCRdb copy is restricted to in-frame clones and leaves out a portion. Of 65,000 to 100,000 clones listed, around 90% are singletons. This sample comprised CD4+ or CD8+ T cells sorted from blood, obtained in a trial of the OX40 agonist ivuxolimab. These receptors all stem from an adult with an advanced solid tumor such as melanoma, head and neck, liver or kidney cancer.

This clone was detected only once. J is TRBJ1-1 and V is TRBV6-6; D perhaps matches TRBD1 (6 bases). V was trimmed by 7 bases and J by 0 bases, leaving 15 bases between them. CDR1 and CDR2 from the germline V gene are MNHNY and SVGAGI (reference sequence). The CDR3 contains 15 residues. For the CDR3, the DNA is TGTGCCAGCAACAACGGGGGCGTAATGAACACTGAAGCTTTCTTT. Amino acid sequence: CASNNGGVMNTEAFF.

This chain joins TRBV5-1 and TRBJ1-1, with D perhaps TRBD1 (6 bases). V was shortened by 6 bases and J by 0 bases, with 24 bases between the two germline ends. The germline V gene has CDR1 SGHRS and CDR2 YFSETQ. The length of the CDR3 is 18 residues. The CDR3, as DNA: TGCGCCAGCACTATGGAGCCCCCAGGGGAGGCAATGAACACTGAAGCTTTCTTT. Translated, it gives CASTMEPPGEAMNTEAFF.

This chain uses TRBV6-5 with TRBJ2-5; 9 bases match TRBD1. Germline V gene sequence: CDR1 MNHEY, CDR2 SVGAGI. This CDR3 has 14 residues. J gave up 5 bases and V 6 bases, and 7 bases lay outside the gene matches. CDR3 nucleotide sequence: TGTGCCAGCAGAGACAGGGGGAGGGGGGAGACCCAGTACTTC. Translating gives CASRDRGRGETQYF.

This chain joins TRBV5-1 and TRBJ1-5, with TRBD1 matching 7 bases. The CDR3 is 14 amino acids. V trimming: 2 bases; J trimming: 4 bases; junction bases outside the gene matches: 3. CDR1 SGHRS and CDR2 YFSETQ come from the germline V gene. CDR3 in amino acids: CASSLAGGNQPQHF. CDR3 sequence (DNA): TGCGCCAGCAGCTTAGCAGGGGGGAATCAGCCCCAGCATTTT.

The chain couples TRBV5-1 to TRBJ2-3; the match to TRBD2 covers 11 bases. Germline CDR1 is SGHRS and CDR2 is YFSETQ. This CDR3 is built from 16 residues. V shed 1 base, J shed 3 bases, and the junction held 4 bases outside the gene matches. The CDR3 reads CASSLNSGGATDTQYF. In DNA form, the CDR3 reads TGCGCCAGCAGCTTGAATAGCGGGGGGGCTACAGATACGCAGTATTTT.

In its sample, this clone was seen a few times. The genes are TRBV7-2 and TRBJ1-1, with D hard to call. The CDR3 spans 12 residues. Trimming took off 5 bases at V and 7 bases at J, with 11 bases between the two ends. CDR1 SGHTA and CDR2 FQGNSA come from the germline V gene. CDR3 bases: TGTGCCAGCAGCGCGTTGCCGGATGAAGCTTTCTTT. The encoded protein is CASSALPDEAFF.

There are a few counts of this clone. The rearrangement links TRBV30 to TRBJ1-1; the D gene is possibly TRBD1 (6 bases). V gave up 1 base and J gave up 1 base, with 7 bases separating them. Looked up from germline, CDR1 is GTSNPN and CDR2 is SVGIG (reference sequence). The CDR3 contains 13 residues. The CDR3 coding sequence is TGTGCCTGGAGTGAACAGGGGAACACTGAAGCTTTCTTT. This encodes CAWSEQGNTEAFF.

The sample holds one count of this clone. The rearrangement links TRBV5-1 to TRBJ2-5, with D tentatively TRBD1 or TRBD2 (6 bases each). Trimming cost V 4 bases and J 2 bases, with 15 bases left between them. Germline values: CDR1 SGHRS, CDR2 YFSETQ. The CDR3 is made up of 15 amino acids. CDR3 DNA sequence: TGCGCCAGCAGCCTGGAAGTAGGGGGGCAAGAGACCCAGTACTTC. It is translated as CASSLEVGGQETQYF.

V and J are TRBV9 and TRBJ1-1, with a possible D match to TRBD1 (5 bases). Deletions cut 1 base from V and 1 base from J, with 8 bases between. CDR1 is SGDLS, CDR2 YYNGEE, per germline. There are 14 residues in the CDR3. The CDR3 sequence: CASSVTGENTEAFF. CDR3 bases: TGTGCCAGCAGCGTAACGGGGGAGAACACTGAAGCTTTCTTT.

This chain uses TRBV6-6 with TRBJ1-5, with TRBD1 matching 7 bases. CDR1 and CDR2 (germline): MNHNY, SVGAGI (reference sequence). Trimming removed 8 bases from V and 1 base from J; junction bases left unmatched: 2. There are 13 residues in the CDR3. The CDR3 sequence is CASQGGSNQPQHF. The CDR3 nucleotides are TGTGCCAGCCAGGGGGGGAGCAATCAGCCCCAGCATTTT.

The chain employs TRBV4-1 and TRBJ1-2; 8 bases match TRBD1. V was pared by 0 bases and J by 7 bases, with 7 bases of the junction left unmatched. Germline V gene lookup returns CDR1 MGHRA and CDR2 YSYEKL. The length of the CDR3 is 15 residues. The CDR3 loop is CASSQESRGRSGYTF. The CDR3 DNA is TGCGCCAGCAGCCAAGAAAGCAGGGGGCGCAGTGGCTACACCTTC.

V gene TRBV5-1 combines with J gene TRBJ2-3; 8 bases are a match to TRBD2. J lost 2 bases, V lost 4 bases, and 6 bases had no gene match. Germline V gives CDR1 SGHRS, CDR2 YFSETQ. The CDR3 spans 15 residues. CDR3 nucleotide sequence: TGCGCCAGCAGCCGAGCAGCGGGGGACACAGATACGCAGTATTTT. It specifies CASSRAAGDTDTQYF.

This chain connects TRBV5-1 to TRBJ2-5; a possible D gene is TRBD1 (6 bases). Germline V gene data show CDR1 as SGHRS and CDR2 as YFSETQ. V lost 4 bases, J lost 0 bases, and 10 bases lay in between. The length of the CDR3 is 14 residues. The DNA for the CDR3 is TGCGCCAGCAGCCTAACAGGGAACCAAGAGACCCAGTACTTC. Translated, it gives CASSLTGNQETQYF.

V gene TRBV5-1 combines with J gene TRBJ2-3; 10 bases map to TRBD2. CDR1 is SGHRS, CDR2 YFSETQ, per germline. The V gene end was trimmed by 4 bases and the J gene end by 0 bases; junction bases not matched to a gene: 8. The CDR3 covers 17 residues. The CDR3 reads CASSQELAGGSTDTQYF. DNA of the CDR3: TGCGCCAGCAGCCAAGAATTAGCGGGGGGTAGCACAGATACGCAGTATTTT.

In its sample, this clone was seen once. The chain employs TRBV7-9 and TRBJ1-2; 8 bases line up with TRBD1. The length of the CDR3 is 14 residues. Germline lookup yields CDR1 SEHNR and CDR2 FQNEAQ (reference sequence). J lost 8 bases, V lost 5 bases, and 10 bases had no gene match. The DNA for the CDR3 is TGTGCCAGCAGCGGTTATGACAGGGGCCAAGGCTACACCTTC. Translated, it gives CASSGYDRGQGYTF.

V usage is TRBV6-6 and J usage is TRBJ1-1; D gene ambiguous. Looked up from germline, CDR1 is MNHNY and CDR2 is SVGAGI (reference sequence). The CDR3 runs to 11 residues. Trimming removed 6 bases at V and 4 bases at J, with 6 bases between. The CDR3 protein is CASRTPTEAFF. The DNA of the CDR3 is TGTGCCAGCAGGACACCCACTGAAGCTTTCTTT.